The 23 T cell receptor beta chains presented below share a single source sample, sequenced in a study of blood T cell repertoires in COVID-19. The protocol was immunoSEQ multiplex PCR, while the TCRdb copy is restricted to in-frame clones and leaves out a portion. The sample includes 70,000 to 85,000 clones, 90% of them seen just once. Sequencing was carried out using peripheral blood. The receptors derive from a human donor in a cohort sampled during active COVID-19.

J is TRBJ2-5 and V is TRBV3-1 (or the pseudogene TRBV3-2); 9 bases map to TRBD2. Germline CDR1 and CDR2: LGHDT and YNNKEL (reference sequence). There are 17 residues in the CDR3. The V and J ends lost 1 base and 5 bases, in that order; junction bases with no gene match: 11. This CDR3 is CASSQAFSGGRSETQYF. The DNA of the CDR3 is TGTGCCAGCAGCCAAGCTTTTAGCGGGGGCCGGAGCGAGACCCAGTACTTC.

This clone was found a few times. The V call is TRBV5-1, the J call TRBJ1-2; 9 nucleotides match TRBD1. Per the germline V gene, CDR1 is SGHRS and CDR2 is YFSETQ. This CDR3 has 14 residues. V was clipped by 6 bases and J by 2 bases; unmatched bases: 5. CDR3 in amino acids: CASTPDRGNYGYTF. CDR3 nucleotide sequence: TGCGCCAGCACCCCAGACAGGGGGAACTATGGCTACACCTTC.

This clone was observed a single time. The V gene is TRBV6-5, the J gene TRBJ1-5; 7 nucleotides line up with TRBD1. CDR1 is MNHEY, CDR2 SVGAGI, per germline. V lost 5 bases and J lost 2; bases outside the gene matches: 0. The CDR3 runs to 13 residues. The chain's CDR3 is CASSQGGNQPQHF. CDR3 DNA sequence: TGTGCCAGCAGTCAGGGGGGCAATCAGCCCCAGCATTTT.

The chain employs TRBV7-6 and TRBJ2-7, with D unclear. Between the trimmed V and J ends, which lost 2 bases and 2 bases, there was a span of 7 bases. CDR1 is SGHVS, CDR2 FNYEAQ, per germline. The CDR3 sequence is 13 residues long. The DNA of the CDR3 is TGTGCCAGCAGCTTATGGCAGGCCTACGAGCAGTACTTC. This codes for CASSLWQAYEQYF.

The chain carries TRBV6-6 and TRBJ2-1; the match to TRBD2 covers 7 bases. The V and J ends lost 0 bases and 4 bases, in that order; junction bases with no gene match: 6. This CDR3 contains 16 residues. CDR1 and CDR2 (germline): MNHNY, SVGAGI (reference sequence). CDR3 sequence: CASSYSTLAAYNEQFF. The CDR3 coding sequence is TGTGCCAGCAGTTACTCGACCCTAGCGGCATACAATGAGCAGTTCTTC.

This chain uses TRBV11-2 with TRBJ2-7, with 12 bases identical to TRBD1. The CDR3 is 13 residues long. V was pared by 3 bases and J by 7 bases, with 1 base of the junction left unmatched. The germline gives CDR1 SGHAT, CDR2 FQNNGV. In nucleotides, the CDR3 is TGTGCCAGCAGCTTGGGACAGGGGGCGGAGCAGTACTTC. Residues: CASSLGQGAEQYF.

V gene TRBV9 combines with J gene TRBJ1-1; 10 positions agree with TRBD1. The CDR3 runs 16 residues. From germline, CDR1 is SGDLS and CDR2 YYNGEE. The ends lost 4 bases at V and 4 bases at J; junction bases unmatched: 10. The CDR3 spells CASSPGDRGGGTEAFF. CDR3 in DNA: TGTGCCAGCAGCCCAGGGGACAGGGGAGGTGGCACTGAAGCTTTCTTT.

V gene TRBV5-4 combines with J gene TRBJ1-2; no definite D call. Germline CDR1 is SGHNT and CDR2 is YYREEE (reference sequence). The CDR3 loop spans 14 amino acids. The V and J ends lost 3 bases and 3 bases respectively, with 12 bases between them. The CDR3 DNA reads TGTGCCAGCAGCTCCACTGACACGGACTATGGCTACACCTTC. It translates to CASSSTDTDYGYTF. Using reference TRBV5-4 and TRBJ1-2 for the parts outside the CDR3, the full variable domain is ETGVTQSPTHLIKTRGQQVTLRCSSQSGHNTVSWYQQALGQGPQFIFQYYREEENGRGNFPPRFSGLQFPNYSSELNVNALELDDSALYLCASSSTDTDYGYTFGSGTRLTVV.

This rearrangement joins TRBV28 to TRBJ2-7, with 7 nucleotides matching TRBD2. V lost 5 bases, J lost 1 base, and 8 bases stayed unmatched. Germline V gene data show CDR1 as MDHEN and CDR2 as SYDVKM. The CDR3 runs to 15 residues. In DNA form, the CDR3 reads TGTGCCAGCAGTCGTTGGTCTAGCGGATCCTACGAGCAGTACTTC. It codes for CASSRWSSGSYEQYF.

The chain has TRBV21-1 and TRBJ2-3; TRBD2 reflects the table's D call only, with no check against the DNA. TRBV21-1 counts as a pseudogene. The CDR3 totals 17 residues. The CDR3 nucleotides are TGTGCCAGCAGCAAGCCCGACTCGCGGACTAGCACAGATACGCAGTATTTT. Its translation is CASSKPDSRTSTDTQYF.

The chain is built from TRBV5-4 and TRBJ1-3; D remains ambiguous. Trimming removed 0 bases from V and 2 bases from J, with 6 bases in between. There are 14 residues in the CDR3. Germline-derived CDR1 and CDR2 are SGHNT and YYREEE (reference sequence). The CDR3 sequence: CASSLANAGNTIYF. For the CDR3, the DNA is TGTGCCAGCAGCTTGGCTAACGCTGGAAACACCATATATTTT.

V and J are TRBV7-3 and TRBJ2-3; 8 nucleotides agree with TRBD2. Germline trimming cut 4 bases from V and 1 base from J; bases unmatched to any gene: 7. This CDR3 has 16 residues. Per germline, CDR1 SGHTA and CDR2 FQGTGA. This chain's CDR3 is CASSSLLAGGTDTQYF. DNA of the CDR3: TGTGCCAGCAGCTCCCTCCTAGCGGGCGGCACAGATACGCAGTATTTT.

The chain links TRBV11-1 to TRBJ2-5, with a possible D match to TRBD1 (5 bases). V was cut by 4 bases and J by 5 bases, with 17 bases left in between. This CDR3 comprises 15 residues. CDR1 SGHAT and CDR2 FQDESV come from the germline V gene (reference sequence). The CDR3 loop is CASSSHLGAQETQYF. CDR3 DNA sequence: TGTGCCAGCAGCTCGCATTTAGGGGCCCAGGAGACCCAGTACTTC.

This CDR3 is CATSTHFLETQYF. The CDR3 region has the DNA TGTGCCACCAGCACTCACTTTCTGGAGACCCAGTACTTC. The chain links TRBV15 to TRBJ2-5; D remains unclear. V was pared by 4 bases and J by 5 bases, with 11 bases between. CDR1 and CDR2 from the germline V gene are LNHNV and YYDKDF (reference sequence). CDR3 size: 13 residues.

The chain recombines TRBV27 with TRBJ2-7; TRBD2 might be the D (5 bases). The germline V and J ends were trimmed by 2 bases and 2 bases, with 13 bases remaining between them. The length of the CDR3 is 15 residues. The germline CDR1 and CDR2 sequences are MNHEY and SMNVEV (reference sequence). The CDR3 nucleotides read TGTGCCAGCAGTTTAAGGGCCGGGGAACCCTACGAGCAGTACTTC. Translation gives CASSLRAGEPYEQYF.

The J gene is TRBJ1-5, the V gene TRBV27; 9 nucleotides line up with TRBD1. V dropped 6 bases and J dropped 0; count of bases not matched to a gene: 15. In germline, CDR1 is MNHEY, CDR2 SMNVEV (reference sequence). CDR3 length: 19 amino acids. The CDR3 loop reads CASSRPGTGRKNSNQPQHF. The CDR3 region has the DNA TGTGCCAGCAGCCGCCCCGGGACAGGGCGAAAGAATAGCAATCAGCCCCAGCATTTT.

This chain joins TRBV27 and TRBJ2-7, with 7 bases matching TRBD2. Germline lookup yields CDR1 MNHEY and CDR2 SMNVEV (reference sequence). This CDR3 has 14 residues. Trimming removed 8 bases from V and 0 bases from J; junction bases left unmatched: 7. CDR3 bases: TGTGCCAGCCAAAGGGCTAGCGGCTCCTACGAGCAGTACTTC. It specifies CASQRASGSYEQYF.

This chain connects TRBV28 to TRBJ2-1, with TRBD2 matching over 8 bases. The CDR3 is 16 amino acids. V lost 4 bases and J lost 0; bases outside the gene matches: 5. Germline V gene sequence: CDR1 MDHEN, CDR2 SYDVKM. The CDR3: CASSYGGGSSYNEQFF. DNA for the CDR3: TGTGCCAGCAGTTACGGGGGGGGGAGCTCCTACAATGAGCAGTTCTTC.

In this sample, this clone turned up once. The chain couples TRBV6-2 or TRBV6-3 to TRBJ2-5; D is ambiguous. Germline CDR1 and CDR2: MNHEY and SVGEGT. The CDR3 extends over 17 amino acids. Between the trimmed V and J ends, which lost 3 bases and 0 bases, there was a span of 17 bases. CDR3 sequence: CASSYWPLARYQETQYF. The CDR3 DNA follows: TGTGCCAGCAGTTATTGGCCTCTGGCGAGGTACCAAGAGACCCAGTACTTC.

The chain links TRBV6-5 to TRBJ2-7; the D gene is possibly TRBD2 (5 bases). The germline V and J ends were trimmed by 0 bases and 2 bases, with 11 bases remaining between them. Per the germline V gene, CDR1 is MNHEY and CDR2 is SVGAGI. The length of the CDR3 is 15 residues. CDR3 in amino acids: CASSYSGPGTYEQYF. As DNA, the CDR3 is TGTGCCAGCAGTTACTCCGGGCCGGGAACCTACGAGCAGTACTTC.

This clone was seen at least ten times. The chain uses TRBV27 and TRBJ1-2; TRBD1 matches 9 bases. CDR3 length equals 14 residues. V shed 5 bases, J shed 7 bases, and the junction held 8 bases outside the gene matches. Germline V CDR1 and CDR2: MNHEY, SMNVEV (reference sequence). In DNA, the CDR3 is TGTGCCAGCAGTCTGGACAGGGGCGGGTTTGGCTACACCTTC. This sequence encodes CASSLDRGGFGYTF.

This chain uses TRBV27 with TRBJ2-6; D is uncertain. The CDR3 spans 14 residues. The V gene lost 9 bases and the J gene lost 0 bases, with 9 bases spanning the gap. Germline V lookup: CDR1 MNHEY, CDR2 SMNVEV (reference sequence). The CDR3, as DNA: TGTGCCAGTACCGAGAACTCTGGGGCCAACGTCCTGACTTTC. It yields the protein CASTENSGANVLTF.

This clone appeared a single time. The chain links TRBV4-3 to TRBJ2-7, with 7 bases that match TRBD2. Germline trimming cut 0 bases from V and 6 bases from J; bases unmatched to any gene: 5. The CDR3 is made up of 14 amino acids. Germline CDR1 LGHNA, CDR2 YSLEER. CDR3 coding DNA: TGCGCCAGCAGCCAAGACGAGGGCGGGGGCGAGCAGTACTTC. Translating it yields CASSQDEGGGEQYF.